The TCR beta chain described here comes from a study of T cells in localized non-small cell lung cancer. Study-level findings and limits: Clonality peaked in uninvolved adjacent lung rather than tumor. Heterogeneity remains possible, as sequencing covered one tumor region only. Higher blood T cell density went with longer overall survival. Appearance in adjacent lung was seen for a median 57 of the top 100 tumor clones.

The CDR3 is made up of 13 amino acids. Trimming pared 3 bases from V and 5 bases from J, leaving 8 bases between. Germline V gene sequence: CDR1 SGHDN, CDR2 FVKESK. The table came from immunoSEQ multiplex PCR; TCRdb's copy has only in-frame clones and leaves some out. The sample consists of 25,000 to 35,000 clones, more than 65% of them appearing once. A note on this clone: Its antigen is unknown.

Sequenced here: peripheral blood mononuclear cells, sampled before any cancer treatment. This TCR was sampled from a man aged 40 to 75 with stage III lung adenocarcinoma. The rearrangement joins TRBV14 to TRBJ1-5; TRBD1 is a possible D gene (5 bases). This CDR3 reads CASSQGRDQPQHF. The DNA of the CDR3 is TGTGCCAGCAGCCAGGGGCGGGATCAGCCCCAGCATTTT. Full variable domain (outside the CDR3, taken from reference TRBV14 and TRBJ1-5): EAGVTQFPSHSVIEKGQTVTLRCDPISGHDNLYWYRRVMGKEIKFLLHFVKESKQDESGMPNNRFLAERTGGTYSTLKVQPAELEDSGVYFCASSQGRDQPQHFGDGTRLSIL.